Sequencing of this T cell receptor beta chain was carried out in a study of OX40 agonist ivuxolimab in advanced cancers. Clones were read by immunoSEQ multiplex PCR, and TCRdb kept only the in-frame ones, dropping some. The sample contains about 82,000 clones, roughly nine tenths of which appear only once. The TCR was taken from an adult with an advanced solid tumor such as melanoma, head and neck, liver or kidney cancer. This specimen consisted of CD4+ or CD8+ T cells sorted from blood, obtained in a trial of the OX40 agonist ivuxolimab.

In DNA form, the CDR3 reads TGTGCCAGCAGCTTAACGGGCACAGATACGCAGTATTTT. Translating gives CASSLTGTDTQYF. The gene calls are TRBV7-3 and TRBJ2-3; D gene uncertain. Trimming took 0 bases from V and 1 from J, leaving 2 bases between them. The CDR3 sequence is 13 residues long. From germline, CDR1 is SGHTA and CDR2 FQGTGA. Drawing the rest from reference TRBV7-3 and TRBJ2-3, the complete variable domain is GAGVSQTPSNKVTEKGKYVELRCDPISGHTALYWYRQSLGQGPEFLIYFQGTGAADDSGLPNDRFFAVRPEGSVSTLKIQRTERGDSAVYLCASSLTGTDTQYFGPGTRLTVL.